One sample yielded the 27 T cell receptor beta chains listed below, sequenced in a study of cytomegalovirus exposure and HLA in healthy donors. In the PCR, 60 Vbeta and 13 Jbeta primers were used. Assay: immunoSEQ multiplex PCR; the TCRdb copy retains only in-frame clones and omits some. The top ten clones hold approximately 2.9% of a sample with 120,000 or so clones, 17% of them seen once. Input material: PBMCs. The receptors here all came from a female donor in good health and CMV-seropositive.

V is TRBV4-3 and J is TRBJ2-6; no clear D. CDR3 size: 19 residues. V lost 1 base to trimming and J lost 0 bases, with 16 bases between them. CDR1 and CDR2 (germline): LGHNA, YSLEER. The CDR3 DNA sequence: TGCGCCAGCAGCCAAGTTCGGAGTGAAAGATACTCTGGGGCCAACGTCCTGACTTTC. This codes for CASSQVRSERYSGANVLTF.

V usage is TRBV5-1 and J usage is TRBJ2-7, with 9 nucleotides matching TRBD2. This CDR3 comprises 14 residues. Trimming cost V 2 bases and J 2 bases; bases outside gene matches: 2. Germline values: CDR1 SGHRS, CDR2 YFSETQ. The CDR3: CASSFASGAYEQYF. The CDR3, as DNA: TGCGCCAGCAGCTTCGCTAGCGGGGCCTACGAGCAGTACTTC.

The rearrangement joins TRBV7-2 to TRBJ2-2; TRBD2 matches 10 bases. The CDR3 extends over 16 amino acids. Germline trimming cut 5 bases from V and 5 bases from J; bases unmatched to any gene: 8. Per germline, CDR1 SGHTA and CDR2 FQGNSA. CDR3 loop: CASSATSGALTGELFF. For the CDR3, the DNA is TGTGCCAGCAGCGCCACTAGCGGGGCCTTAACCGGGGAGCTGTTTTTT.

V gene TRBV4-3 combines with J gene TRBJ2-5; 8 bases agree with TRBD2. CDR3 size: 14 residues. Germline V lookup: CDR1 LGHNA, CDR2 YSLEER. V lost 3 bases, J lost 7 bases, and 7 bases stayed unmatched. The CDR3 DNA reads TGCGCCAGCAGCCACTCGGGGGGGCAGGGGACCCAGTACTTC. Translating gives CASSHSGGQGTQYF.

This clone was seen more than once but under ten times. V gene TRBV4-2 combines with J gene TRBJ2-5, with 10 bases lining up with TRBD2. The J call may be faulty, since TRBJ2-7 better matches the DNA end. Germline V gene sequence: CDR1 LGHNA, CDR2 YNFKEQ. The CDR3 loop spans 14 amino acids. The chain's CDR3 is CASSQPSGSIEQYF. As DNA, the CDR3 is TGTGCCAGCAGCCAACCTAGCGGGAGTATCGAGCAGTACTTC.

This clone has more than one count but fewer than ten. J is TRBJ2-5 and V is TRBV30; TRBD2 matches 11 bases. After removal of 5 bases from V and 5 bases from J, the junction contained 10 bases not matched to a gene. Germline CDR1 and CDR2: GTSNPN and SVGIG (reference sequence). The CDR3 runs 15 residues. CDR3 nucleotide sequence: TGTGCCTGGGACATAGCGGGAGGGCCTCGGGAGACCCAGTACTTC. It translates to CAWDIAGGPRETQYF.

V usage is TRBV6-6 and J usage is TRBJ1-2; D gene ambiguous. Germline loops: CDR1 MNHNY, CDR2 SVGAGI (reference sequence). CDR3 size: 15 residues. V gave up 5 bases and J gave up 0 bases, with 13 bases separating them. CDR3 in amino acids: CASSLDTLANYGYTF. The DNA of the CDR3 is TGTGCCAGCAGTCTTGACACGTTAGCTAACTATGGCTACACCTTC.

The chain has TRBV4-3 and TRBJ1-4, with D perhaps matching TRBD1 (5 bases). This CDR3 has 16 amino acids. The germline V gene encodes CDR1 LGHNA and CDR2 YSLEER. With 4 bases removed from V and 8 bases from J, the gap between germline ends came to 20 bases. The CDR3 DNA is TGCGCCAGCAGCCGGGCGGGGGTGGGGAGGGGCGAAAAACTGTTTTTT. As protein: CASSRAGVGRGEKLFF.

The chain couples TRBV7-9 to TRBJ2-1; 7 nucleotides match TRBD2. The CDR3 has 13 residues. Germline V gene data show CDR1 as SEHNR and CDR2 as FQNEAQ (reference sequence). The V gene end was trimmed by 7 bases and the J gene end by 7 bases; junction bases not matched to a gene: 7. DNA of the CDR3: TGTGCCAGCACCCGACTAGCAACGAATGAGCAGTTCTTC. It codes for CASTRLATNEQFF.

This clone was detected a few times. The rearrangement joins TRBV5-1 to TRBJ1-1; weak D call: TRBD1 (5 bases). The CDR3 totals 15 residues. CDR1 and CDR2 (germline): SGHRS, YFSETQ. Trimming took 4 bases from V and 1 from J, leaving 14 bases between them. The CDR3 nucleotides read TGCGCCAGCAGCACTTTAGGACACCCGAACACTGAAGCTTTCTTT. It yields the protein CASSTLGHPNTEAFF. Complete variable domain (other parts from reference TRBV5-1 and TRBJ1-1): KAGVTQTPRYLIKTRGQQVTLSCSPISGHRSVSWYQQTPGQGLQFLFEYFSETQRNKGNFPGRFSGRQFSNSRSEMNVSTLELGDSALYLCASSTLGHPNTEAFFGQGTRLTVV.

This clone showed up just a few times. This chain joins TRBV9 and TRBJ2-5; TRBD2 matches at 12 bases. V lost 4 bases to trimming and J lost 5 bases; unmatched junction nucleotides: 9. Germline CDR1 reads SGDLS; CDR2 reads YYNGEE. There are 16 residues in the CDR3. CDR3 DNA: TGTGCCAGCAGCCCCCATGGACTAGCGGGGATCGAGACCCAGTACTTC. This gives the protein CASSPHGLAGIETQYF.

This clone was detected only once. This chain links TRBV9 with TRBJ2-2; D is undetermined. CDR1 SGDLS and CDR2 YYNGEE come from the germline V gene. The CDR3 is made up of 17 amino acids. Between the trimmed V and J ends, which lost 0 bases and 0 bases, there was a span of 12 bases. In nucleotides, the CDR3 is TGTGCCAGCAGCGTAGGAGATACGGAGCCGAACACCGGGGAGCTGTTTTTT. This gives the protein CASSVGDTEPNTGELFF.

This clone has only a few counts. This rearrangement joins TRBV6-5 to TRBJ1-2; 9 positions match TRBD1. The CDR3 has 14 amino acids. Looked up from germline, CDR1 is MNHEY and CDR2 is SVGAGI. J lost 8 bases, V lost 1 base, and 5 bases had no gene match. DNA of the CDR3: TGTGCCAGCAGTTACTACGGGACAGGGAAAGGCTACACCTTC. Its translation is CASSYYGTGKGYTF.

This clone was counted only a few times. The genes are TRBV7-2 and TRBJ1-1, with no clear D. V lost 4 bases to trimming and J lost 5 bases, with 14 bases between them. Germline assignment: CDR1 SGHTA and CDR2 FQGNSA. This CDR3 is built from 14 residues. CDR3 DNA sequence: TGTGCCAGCAGCTCCTCCGATTCGGAGACTGAAGCTTTCTTT. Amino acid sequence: CASSSSDSETEAFF. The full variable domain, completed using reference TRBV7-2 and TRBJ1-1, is GAGVSQSPSNKVTEKGKDVELRCDPISGHTALYWYRQSLGQGLEFLIYFQGNSAPDKSGLPSDRFSAERTGGSVSTLTIQRTQQEDSAVYLCASSSSDSETEAFFGQGTRLTVV.

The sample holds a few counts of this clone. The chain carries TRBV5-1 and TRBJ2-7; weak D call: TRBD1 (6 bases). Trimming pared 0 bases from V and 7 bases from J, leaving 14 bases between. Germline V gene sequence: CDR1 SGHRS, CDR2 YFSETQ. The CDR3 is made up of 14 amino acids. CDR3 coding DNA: TGCGCCAGCAGCTTGGCCCAGGGGCCAGAGGAGCAGTACTTC. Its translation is CASSLAQGPEEQYF.

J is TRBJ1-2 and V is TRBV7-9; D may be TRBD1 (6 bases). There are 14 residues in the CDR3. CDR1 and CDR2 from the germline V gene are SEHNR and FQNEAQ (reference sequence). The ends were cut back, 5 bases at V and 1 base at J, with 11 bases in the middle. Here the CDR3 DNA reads TGTGCCAGCAGCGCCTGGGACAATAACTATGGCTACACCTTC. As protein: CASSAWDNNYGYTF. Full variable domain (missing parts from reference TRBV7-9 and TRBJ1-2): DTGVSQNPRHKITKRGQNVTFRCDPISEHNRLYWYRQTLGQGPEFLTYFQNEAQLEKSRLLSDRFSAERPKGSFSTLEIQRTEQGDSAMYLCASSAWDNNYGYTFGSGTRLTVV.

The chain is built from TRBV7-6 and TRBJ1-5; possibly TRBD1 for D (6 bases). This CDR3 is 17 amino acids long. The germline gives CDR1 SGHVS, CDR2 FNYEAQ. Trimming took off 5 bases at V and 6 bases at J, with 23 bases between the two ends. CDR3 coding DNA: TGTGCCAGCAGCCCCGAGGCCACAGGGTTTGGAGGTCAGCCCCAGCATTTT. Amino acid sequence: CASSPEATGFGGQPQHF. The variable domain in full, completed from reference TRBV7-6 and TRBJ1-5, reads GAGVSQSPRYKVTKRGQDVALRCDPISGHVSLYWYRQALGQGPEFLTYFNYEAQQDKSGLPNDRFSAERPEGSISTLTIQRTEQRDSAMYRCASSPEATGFGGQPQHFGDGTRLSIL.

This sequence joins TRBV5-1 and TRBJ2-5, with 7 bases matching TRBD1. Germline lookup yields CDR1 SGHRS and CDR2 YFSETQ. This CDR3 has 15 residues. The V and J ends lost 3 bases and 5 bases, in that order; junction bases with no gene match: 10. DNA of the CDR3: TGCGCCAGCAGCTGGGGACCAGGGGGTCGGGAGACCCAGTACTTC. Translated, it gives CASSWGPGGRETQYF.

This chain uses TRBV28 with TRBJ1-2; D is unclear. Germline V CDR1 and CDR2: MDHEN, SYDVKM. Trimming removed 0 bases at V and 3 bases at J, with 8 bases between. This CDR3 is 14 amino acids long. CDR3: CASSLWEGDYGYTF. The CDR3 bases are TGTGCCAGCAGTTTATGGGAGGGCGACTATGGCTACACCTTC.

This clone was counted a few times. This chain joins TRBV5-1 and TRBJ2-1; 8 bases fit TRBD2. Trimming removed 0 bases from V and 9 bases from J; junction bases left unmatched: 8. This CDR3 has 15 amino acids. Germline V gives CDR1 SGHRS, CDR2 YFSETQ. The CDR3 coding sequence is TGCGCCAGCAGCTTGGAGGCCGCCCGGGGGGGTGAGCAGTTCTTC. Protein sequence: CASSLEAARGGEQFF.

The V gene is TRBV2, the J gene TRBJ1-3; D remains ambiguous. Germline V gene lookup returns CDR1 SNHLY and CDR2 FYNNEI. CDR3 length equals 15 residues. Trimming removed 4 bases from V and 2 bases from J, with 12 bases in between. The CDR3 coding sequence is TGTGCCAGCAGTGGCCTTGCGCCTCCTGGAAACACCATATATTTT. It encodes CASSGLAPPGNTIYF.

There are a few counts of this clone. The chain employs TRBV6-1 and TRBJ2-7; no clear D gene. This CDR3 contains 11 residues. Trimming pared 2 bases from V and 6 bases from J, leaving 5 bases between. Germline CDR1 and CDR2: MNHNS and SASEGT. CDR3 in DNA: TGTGCCAGCAGTGAATATAGCGAGCAGTACTTC. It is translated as CASSEYSEQYF.

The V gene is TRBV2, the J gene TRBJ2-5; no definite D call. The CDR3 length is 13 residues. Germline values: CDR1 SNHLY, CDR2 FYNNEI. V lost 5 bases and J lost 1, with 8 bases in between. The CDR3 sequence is CASSLFPQETQYF. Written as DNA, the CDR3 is TGTGCCAGCAGTTTATTTCCCCAAGAGACCCAGTACTTC.

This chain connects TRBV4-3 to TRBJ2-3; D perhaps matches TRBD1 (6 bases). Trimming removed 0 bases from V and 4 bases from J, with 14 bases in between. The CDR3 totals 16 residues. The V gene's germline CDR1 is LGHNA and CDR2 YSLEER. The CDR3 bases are TGCGCCAGCAGCCAAGAAGCTAGTTGGGGGCCAGATACGCAGTATTTT. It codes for CASSQEASWGPDTQYF.

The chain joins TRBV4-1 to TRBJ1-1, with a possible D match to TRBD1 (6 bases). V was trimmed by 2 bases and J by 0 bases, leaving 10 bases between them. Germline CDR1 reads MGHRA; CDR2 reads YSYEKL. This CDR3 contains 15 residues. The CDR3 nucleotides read TGCGCCAGCAGCCAACAGGGGAATATGAACACTGAAGCTTTCTTT. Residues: CASSQQGNMNTEAFF.

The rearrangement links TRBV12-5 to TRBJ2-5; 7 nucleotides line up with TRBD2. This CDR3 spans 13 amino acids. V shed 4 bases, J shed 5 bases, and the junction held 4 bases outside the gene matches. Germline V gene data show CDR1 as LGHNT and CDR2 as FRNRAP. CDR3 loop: CASGWEGTETQYF. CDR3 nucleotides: TGTGCTAGTGGTTGGGAGGGGACGGAGACCCAGTACTTC.

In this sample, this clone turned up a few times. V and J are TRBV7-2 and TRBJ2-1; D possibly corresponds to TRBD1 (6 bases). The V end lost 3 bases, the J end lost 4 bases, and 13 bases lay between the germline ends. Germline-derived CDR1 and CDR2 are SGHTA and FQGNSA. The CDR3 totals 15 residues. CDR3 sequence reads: CASSLGHPEYNEQFF. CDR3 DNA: TGTGCCAGCAGCTTGGGACACCCTGAGTACAATGAGCAGTTCTTC.